The TCR beta chain described here comes from a study of CD8 T cells in Susac syndrome. Reverse transcription of 0.5 to 1 ug RNA was performed with random hexamers. TCRdb ran MiXCR on the immunoSEQ multiplex PCR reads and lists one entry per CDR3 protein. The sample lists 150,000 or so distinct CDR3 sequences; 95% were seen once. This clonotype was sampled from a human donor with Susac syndrome. What was sequenced was CD4+ T cells from PBMCs.

The CDR3 reads CASSLSGTTGNYGYTF. CDR3 bases: TGTGCCAGCAGTTTATCCGGCACGACCGGGAACTATGGCTACACCTTC. The rearrangement links TRBV28 to TRBJ1-2; D gene unclear. Deletions cut 1 base from V and 2 bases from J, with 14 bases between. Germline-derived CDR1 and CDR2 are MDHEN and SYDVKM. CDR3 size: 16 residues.